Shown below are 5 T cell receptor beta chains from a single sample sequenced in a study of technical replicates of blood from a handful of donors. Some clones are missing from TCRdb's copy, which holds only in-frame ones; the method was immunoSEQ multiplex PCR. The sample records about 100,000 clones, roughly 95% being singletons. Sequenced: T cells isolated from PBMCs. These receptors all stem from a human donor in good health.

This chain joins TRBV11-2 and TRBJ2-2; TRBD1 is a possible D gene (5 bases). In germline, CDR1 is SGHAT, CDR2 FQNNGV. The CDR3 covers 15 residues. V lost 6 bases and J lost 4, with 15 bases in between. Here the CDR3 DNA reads TGTGCCAGCAGGCCACCCCAGGGAAGCACCGGGGAGCTGTTTTTT. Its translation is CASRPPQGSTGELFF.

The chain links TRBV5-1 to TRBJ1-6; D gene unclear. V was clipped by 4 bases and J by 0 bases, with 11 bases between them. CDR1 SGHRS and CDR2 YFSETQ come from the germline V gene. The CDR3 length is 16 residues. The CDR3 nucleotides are TGCGCCAGCAGCCCCGAGACAAGCTCCTATAATTCACCCCTCCACTTT. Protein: CASSPETSSYNSPLHF.

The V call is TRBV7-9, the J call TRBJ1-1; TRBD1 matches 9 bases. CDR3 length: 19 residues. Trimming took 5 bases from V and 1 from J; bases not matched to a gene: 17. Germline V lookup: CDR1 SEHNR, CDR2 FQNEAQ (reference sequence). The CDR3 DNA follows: TGTGCCAGCAGCCCACCTCCCGGACAGGGGAGGGGATCGAACACTGAAGCTTTCTTT. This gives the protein CASSPPPGQGRGSNTEAFF.

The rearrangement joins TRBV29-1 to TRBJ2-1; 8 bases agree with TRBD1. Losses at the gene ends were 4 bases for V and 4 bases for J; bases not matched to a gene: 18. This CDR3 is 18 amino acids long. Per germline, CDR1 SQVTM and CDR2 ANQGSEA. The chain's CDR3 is CSVGADRARLRHYNEQFF. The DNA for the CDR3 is TGCAGCGTTGGGGCGGACAGGGCCCGGCTAAGGCATTACAATGAGCAGTTCTTC.

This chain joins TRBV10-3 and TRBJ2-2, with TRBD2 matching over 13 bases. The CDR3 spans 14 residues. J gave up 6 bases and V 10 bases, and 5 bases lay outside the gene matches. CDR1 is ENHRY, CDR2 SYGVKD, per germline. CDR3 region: CATGTSGTAGELFF. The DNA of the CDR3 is TGTGCCACCGGGACTAGCGGGACCGCCGGGGAGCTGTTTTTT.